The clone carrying this T cell receptor (beta chain) is deemed medium-sized (0.01 to 0.1%). The antigen is not known. The CDR3 runs to 14 residues. Trimming took 2 bases from V and 5 from J, leaving 9 bases between them. Germline CDR1 is SGHTA and CDR2 is FQGNSA. The data are from a study of graft-versus-host responses after intestinal transplantation. General study findings and limits: Clonal ratios of graft-versus-host to host-versus-graft in allografts were high for patients exhibiting graft-donor T cell macrochimerism. GvH clones surfaced in recipient marrow, some emerging earlier in ileum or blood.

Profiled with immunoSEQ multiplex PCR; TCRdb holds only in-frame clones, not every one. Among about 21,000 clones listed, approximately 89% were seen once. This chain joins TRBV7-2 and TRBJ2-2; D is ambiguous. The receptor comes from a human patient who received an intestinal transplant, so some T cells may come from the graft donor. The sequences come from PBMCs, collected roughly ten weeks after intestinal transplantation. CDR3: CASSLNQGTGELFF. CDR3 sequence (DNA): TGTGCCAGCAGCTTAAATCAAGGGACCGGGGAGCTGTTTTTT.